Listed below are T cell receptor beta chains from one sample, sequenced in a study of PD-1 blockade in classical Hodgkin lymphoma. Assay used: immunoSEQ multiplex PCR; TCRdb lists only in-frame clones, some missing. The top ten clones hold roughly 24% of a sample with around 13,000 clones, roughly 84% of them seen once. The specimen was peripheral blood mononuclear cells (PBMCs), collected at baseline. The receptors here all came from a human donor with classical Hodgkin lymphoma. Each CDR3 is given with its conserved first and last residue. A D gene is named only where the DNA matches it firmly. Expanded clones get a size class; other rows say once, few or many, or leave the size out.

>TRBJ1-5|NA|NA|TRBV6-8
TGTGCCAGCAGTTACCGGGGTTTACAGCCCCAGCATTTT
CASSYRGLQPQHF
>TRBJ2-2|NA|NA|TRBV5-6
TGTGCCAGCAGCTTCCCCGGGGGGCGCGGGGAGCTGTTTTTT
CASSFPGGRGELFF
>TRBJ1-5|NA|NA|TRBV28
TGTGCCAGTTCCCGAAAGGGAGTGGGCTCCAATCAGCCCCAGCATTTT
CASSRKGVGSNQPQHF
>TRBJ1-5|NA|NA|TRBV19
TGTGCCAGTAGTATTCCTTTTTCGAGGGATAGCAATCAGCCCCAGCATTTT
CASSIPFSRDSNQPQHF
>TRBJ2-7|NA|NA|TRBV12-2
TGTGCAAGTCGCTTAGTTTCTCCGCCCCGGGGACTAGCGGGAGCCGGCTCCTACGAGCAGTACTTC
CASRLVSPPRGLAGAGSYEQYF
>TRBJ2-7|NA|NA|TRBV21-1
TGTGCCAGCAGCACCGTAGGGCCTCCCTACGAGCAGTACTTC
CASSTVGPPYEQYF
>TRBJ1-4|TRBD1|NA|TRBV5-4
TGTGCCAGCAGCCTTGGGGACAGGGGAATCGAAAAACTGTTTTTT
CASSLGDRGIEKLFF
>TRBJ1-2|NA|NA|TRBV19
TGTGCCAGTAGTCCTACGGCGGTTCCCTATGGCTACACCTTC
CASSPTAVPYGYTF
>TRBJ2-2|NA|NA|TRBV9
TGTGCCAGCAGCGTAGAGGACAACAGGGAGCTGTTTTTT
CASSVEDNRELFF
>TRBJ2-7|NA|NA|TRBV7-9
TGTGCCAGCACTGCCTCGTACGAGCAGTACTTC
CASTASYEQYF
>TRBJ1-3|TRBD1|NA|TRBV7-2
TGTGCCAGCAGCTTAATGGGGACAGGGGTCTCGTCCACCATATATTTT
CASSLMGTGVSSTIYF
>TRBJ2-3|NA|NA|TRBV7-9
TGTGCCAGCTCGAGCTTGGGGTGGGACCCAGATACGCAGTATTTT
CASSSLGWDPDTQYF
>TRBJ2-5|TRBD2|few|TRBV29-1
TGCAGCGTTGAAGATGCGACGGGAGGGCCGGGGACCCAGTACTTC
CSVEDATGGPGTQYF
>TRBJ1-1|NA|NA|TRBV11-2
TGTGCCAGCAGCTTAGGGTGGCCGGGCACTGAAGCTTTCTTT
CASSLGWPGTEAFF
>TRBJ1-1|NA|NA|TRBV5-1
TGCGCCAGCAGCTTGCCGGCAGCGATGAACACTGAAGCTTTCTTT
CASSLPAAMNTEAFF
>TRBJ1-4|TRBD1|NA|TRBV7-2
TGTGCCACAACACCGGGACAGGGATTTGAAAAACTGTTTTTT
CATTPGQGFEKLFF
>TRBJ1-2|NA|NA|TRBV15
TGTGCCACCAGCAGAGGTTCGAGGTTGGGGCGGAAAGATCGAAACTATGGCTACACCTTC
CATSRGSRLGRKDRNYGYTF
>TRBJ2-2|NA|NA|TRBV5-4
TGTGCCAGCAGCAACCCGTACGGGGAGCTGTTTTTT
CASSNPYGELFF
>TRBJ1-1|NA|NA|TRBV6-6
TGTGCCACCCACTCGGCACTTGAAGCTTTCTTT
CATHSALEAFF
>TRBJ1-2|TRBD1|NA|TRBV19
TGTGCCAGTAGTATTCTTCGGACAGGGATAGGATATGGCTACACCTTC
CASSILRTGIGYGYTF
>TRBJ1-4|NA|NA|TRBV28
TGTGCCAGCAGTTCGTCCGGAGGGACTAATGAAAAACTGTTTTTT
CASSSSGGTNEKLFF
>TRBJ1-4|TRBD1|NA|TRBV28
TGTGCCAGCAGTTTATGGGGGCTACAGGGGGTTAATGAAAAACTGTTTTTT
CASSLWGLQGVNEKLFF
>TRBJ2-2|NA|once|TRBV19
TGTGCCAGTACGTGGACCAACTATAACACCGGGGAGCTGTTTTTT
CASTWTNYNTGELFF
>TRBJ1-4|NA|NA|TRBV7-9
TGTGCCAGCAGCTTAGCGGGGACCTCAACTAATGAAAAACTGTTTTTT
CASSLAGTSTNEKLFF
>TRBJ2-3|NA|NA|TRBV11-2
TGTGCCAGCAGCTTAGAGAGGGTCGCAGATACGCAGTATTTT
CASSLERVADTQYF
>TRBJ1-3|NA|NA|TRBV5-1
TGCGCCAGCAGCCAGGGACTCTCAGGAAACACCATATATTTT
CASSQGLSGNTIYF
>TRBJ1-1|NA|NA|TRBV7-6
TGTGCCAGCAGCCGGGGGGCTGAAGCTTTCTTT
CASSRGAEAFF
>TRBJ1-2|TRBD1|NA|TRBV27
TGTGCCAGCAGTTACCGGGGACAGGGAAGAGCTAACTATGGCTACACCTTC
CASSYRGQGRANYGYTF
>TRBJ2-7|NA|NA|TRBV27
TGTGCCAGCAGTTTAACGATGGACAGTTCCTACGAGCAGTACTTC
CASSLTMDSSYEQYF
>TRBJ1-5|NA|NA|TRBV29-1
TGCAGCGTTGAAGAGGGCAGGGATCAGCCCCAGCATTTT
CSVEEGRDQPQHF
>TRBJ2-3|TRBD1|NA|TRBV4-3
TGCGCCAGCAGCCAAGGGCGCGACAGGGCCCGCACAGATACGCAGTATTTT
CASSQGRDRARTDTQYF